This T cell receptor beta chain emerged from a study of cytomegalovirus exposure and HLA in healthy donors. General study findings and limits: TCR beta V segments were, for the most part, productive about 87% or about 30% of the time in an earlier analysis. The analysis excluded some indistinguishable V segments, including TRBV6-2 and TRBV6-3. Researchers reported that a few CMV-associated chains were confirmed in vitro as CMV antigen-specific.

Worth noting for this clone: The antigen is unknown.

The PCR was carried out with 60 Vbeta primers and 13 Jbeta primers. Clones were sequenced by immunoSEQ multiplex PCR, and TCRdb holds only the in-frame ones, with some missing. The sample has 130,000 to 150,000 clones; 74% are singletons. The V gene's germline CDR1 is GTSNPN and CDR2 SVGIG (reference sequence). V shed 2 bases and J shed 6 bases, with 11 bases lying between them. This CDR3 has 13 amino acids. The receptor was isolated from a man between 18 and 35 years old in good health and CMV-seropositive. The source material was PBMCs. The chain couples TRBV30 to TRBJ1-5; the D gene is possibly TRBD1 (6 bases). For the CDR3, the DNA is TGTGCCTGGAGTACAGGGTTGGGTCAGCCCCAGCATTTT. Amino acid sequence: CAWSTGLGQPQHF.